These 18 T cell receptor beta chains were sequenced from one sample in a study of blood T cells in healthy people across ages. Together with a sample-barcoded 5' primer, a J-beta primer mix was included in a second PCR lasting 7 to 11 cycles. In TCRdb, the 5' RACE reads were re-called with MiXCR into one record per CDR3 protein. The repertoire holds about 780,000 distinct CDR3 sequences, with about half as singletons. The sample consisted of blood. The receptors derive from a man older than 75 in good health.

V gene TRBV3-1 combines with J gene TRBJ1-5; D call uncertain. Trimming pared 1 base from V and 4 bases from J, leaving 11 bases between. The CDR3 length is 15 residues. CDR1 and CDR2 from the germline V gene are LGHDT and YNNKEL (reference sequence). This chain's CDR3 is CASSQGHGKNQPQHF. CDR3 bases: TGTGCCAGCAGCCAAGGGCACGGGAAGAATCAGCCCCAGCATTTT.

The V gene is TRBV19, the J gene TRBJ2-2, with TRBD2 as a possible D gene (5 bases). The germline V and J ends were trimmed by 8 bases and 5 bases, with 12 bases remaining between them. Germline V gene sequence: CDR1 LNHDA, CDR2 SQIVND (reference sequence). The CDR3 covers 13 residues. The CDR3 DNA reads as TGTGCCAGTCGTCGGGGAACAACCGGGGAGCTGTTTTTT. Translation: CASRRGTTGELFF. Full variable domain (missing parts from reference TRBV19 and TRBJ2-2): DGGITQSPKYLFRKEGQNVTLSCEQNLNHDAMYWYRQDPGQGLRLIYYSQIVNDFQKGDIAEGYSVSREKKESFPLTVTSAQKNPTAFYLCASRRGTTGELFFGEGSRLTVL.

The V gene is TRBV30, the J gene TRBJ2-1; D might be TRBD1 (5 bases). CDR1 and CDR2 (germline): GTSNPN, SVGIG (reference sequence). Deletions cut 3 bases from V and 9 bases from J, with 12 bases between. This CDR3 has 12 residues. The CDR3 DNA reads TGTGCCTGGAGCCCCAGGGATGCTGAGCAGTTCTTC. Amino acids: CAWSPRDAEQFF.

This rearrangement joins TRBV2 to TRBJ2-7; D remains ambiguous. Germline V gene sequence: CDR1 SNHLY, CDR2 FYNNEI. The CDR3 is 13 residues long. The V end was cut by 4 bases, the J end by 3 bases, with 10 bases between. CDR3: CASSGSGIYEQYF. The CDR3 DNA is TGTGCCAGCAGTGGTAGTGGAATCTACGAGCAGTACTTC.

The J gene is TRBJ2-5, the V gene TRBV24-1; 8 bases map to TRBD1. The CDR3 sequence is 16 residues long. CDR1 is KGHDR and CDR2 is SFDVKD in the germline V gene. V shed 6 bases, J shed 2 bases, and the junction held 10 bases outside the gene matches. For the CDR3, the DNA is TGTGCCACCAGTCAACGGGGGACAGGCCCTCAAGAGACCCAGTACTTC. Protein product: CATSQRGTGPQETQYF.

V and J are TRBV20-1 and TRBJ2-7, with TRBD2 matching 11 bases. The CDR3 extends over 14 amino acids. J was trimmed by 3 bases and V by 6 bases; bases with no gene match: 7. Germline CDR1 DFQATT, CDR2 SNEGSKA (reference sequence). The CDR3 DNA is TGCAGTGCGCTACTAGCGGGAGTTATCTACGAGCAGTACTTC. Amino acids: CSALLAGVIYEQYF.

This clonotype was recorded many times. CDR3 protein: CASSQAGGYNEQFF. The CDR3 nucleotides are TGTGCCAGCAGTCAGGCGGGAGGTTACAATGAGCAGTTCTTC. The rearrangement uses TRBV12-3 or TRBV12-4 and TRBJ2-1; 8 bases are shared with TRBD2. The CDR3 sequence is 14 residues long. J was trimmed by 4 bases and V by 5 bases; bases with no gene match: 4.

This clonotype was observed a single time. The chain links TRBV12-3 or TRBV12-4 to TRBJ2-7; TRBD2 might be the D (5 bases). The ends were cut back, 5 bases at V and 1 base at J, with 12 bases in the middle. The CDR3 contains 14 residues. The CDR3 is CASSEAGVSYEQYF. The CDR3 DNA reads TGTGCCAGCAGTGAGGCGGGCGTATCCTACGAGCAGTACTTC.

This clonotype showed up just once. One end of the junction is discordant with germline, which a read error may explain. The CDR3 nucleotides are TGCAGTGCTAGCTGGCCGGCTAGCGGGCGAAGCCAGGAGACCCAGTGCTTC. Translating it yields CSASWPASGRSQETQCF. The J gene is TRBJ2-5, the V gene TRBV20-1; 8 nucleotides align to TRBD2. From germline, CDR1 is DFQATT and CDR2 SNEGSKA (reference sequence). This CDR3 has 17 amino acids.

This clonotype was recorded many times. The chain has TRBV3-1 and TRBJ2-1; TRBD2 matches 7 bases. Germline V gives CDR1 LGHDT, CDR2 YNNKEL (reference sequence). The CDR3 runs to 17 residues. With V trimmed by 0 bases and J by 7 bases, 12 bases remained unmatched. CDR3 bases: TGTGCCAGCAGCCAAGATCTTTCCCAGCGGGGTATGAATGAGCAGTTCTTC. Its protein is CASSQDLSQRGMNEQFF.

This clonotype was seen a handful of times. The CDR3 here is CASSQVAGSNEQFF. CDR3 coding DNA: TGTGCCAGCAGCCAAGTCGCGGGAAGCAATGAGCAGTTCTTC. This rearrangement joins TRBV3-1 to TRBJ2-1; possibly TRBD2 for D (6 bases). V was cut by 1 base and J by 6 bases, with 10 bases left in between. Germline V lookup: CDR1 LGHDT, CDR2 YNNKEL (reference sequence). CDR3 length equals 14 residues.

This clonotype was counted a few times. CDR3 DNA sequence: TGTGCCAGCAGTTTAGCAAGGAGTGTCGACGAGCAGTACTTC. Translated: CASSLARSVDEQYF. The chain couples TRBV27 to TRBJ2-5; D unclear. The DNA end lines up better with TRBJ2-7; the J call may be wrong. Per the germline V gene, CDR1 is MNHEY and CDR2 is SMNVEV (reference sequence). The CDR3 runs 14 residues.

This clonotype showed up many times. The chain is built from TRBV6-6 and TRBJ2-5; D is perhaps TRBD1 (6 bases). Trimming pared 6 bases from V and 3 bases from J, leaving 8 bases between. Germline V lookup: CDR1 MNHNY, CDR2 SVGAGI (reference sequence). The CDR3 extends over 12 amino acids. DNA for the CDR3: TGTGCCAGCAGAGGACAGAAAGAGACCCAGTACTTC. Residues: CASRGQKETQYF.

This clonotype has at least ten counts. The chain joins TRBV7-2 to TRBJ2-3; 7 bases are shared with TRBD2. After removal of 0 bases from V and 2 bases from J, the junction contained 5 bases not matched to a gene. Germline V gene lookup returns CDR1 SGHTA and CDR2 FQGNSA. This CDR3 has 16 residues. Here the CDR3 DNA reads TGTGCCAGCAGCTTAGCGCTCGCGGGAGTCACAGATACGCAGTATTTT. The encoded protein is CASSLALAGVTDTQYF.

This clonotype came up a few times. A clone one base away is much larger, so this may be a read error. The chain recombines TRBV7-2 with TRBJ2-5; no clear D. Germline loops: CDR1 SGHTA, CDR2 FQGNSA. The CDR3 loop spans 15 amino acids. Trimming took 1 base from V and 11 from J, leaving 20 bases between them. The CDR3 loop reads CASSLEGRSYNEQYF. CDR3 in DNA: TGTGCCAGCAGCTTAGAAGGACGGTCCTACAATGAGCAGTACTTC.

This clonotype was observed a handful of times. For the CDR3, the DNA is TGTGCCAGCAGCTTAGGTGGACGAGGGGATGAAAAACTGTTTTTT. Translated: CASSLGGRGDEKLFF. This rearrangement joins TRBV11-2 to TRBJ1-4, with D possibly being TRBD1 (5 bases). Trimming left V 1 base short and J 6 bases short, with 12 bases between. The CDR3 length is 15 residues. Germline lookup yields CDR1 SGHAT and CDR2 FQNNGV.

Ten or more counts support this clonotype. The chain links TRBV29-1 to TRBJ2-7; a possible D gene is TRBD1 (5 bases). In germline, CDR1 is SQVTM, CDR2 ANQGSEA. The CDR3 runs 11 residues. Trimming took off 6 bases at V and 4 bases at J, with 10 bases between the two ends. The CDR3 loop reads CSVSDSYEQYF. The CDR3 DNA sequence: TGCAGCGTCTCCGACAGTTACGAGCAGTACTTC.

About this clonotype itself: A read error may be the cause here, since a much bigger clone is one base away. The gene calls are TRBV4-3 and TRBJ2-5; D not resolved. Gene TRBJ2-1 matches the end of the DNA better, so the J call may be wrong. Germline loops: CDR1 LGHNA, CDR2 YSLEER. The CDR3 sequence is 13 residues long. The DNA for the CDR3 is TGCGCCAGCAGCCAATCCAGACAAGAGACCCAGTTCTTC. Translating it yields CASSQSRQETQFF.